A selection of T cell receptor beta chains follows, all from one sample in a study of control samples from healthy donors and cancer patients. Libraries were prepared by immunoSEQ multiplex PCR; TCRdb keeps only in-frame clonotypes and omits some of them. This sample has fewer than 200,000 clones; around 88% occur once, and the top ten carry over 4%. The material sequenced was blood. These receptors were taken from a woman in her twenties or thirties in good health. The CDR3 runs from the conserved cysteine through the conserved F or W. The D gene is left open where the match is weak. The listing skips clone size in some rows; elsewhere it reads once, few, many or a size class.

J gene	clone size	D gene	V gene	CDR3 protein	CDR3 DNA
TRBJ2-2	-	-	TRBV6-4	CASRRPGTGELFF	TGTGCCAGCAGACGCCCCGGGACGGGGGAGCTGTTTTTT
TRBJ2-3	-	-	TRBV7-8	CASSLSSSNTQYF	TGTGCCAGCAGCTTGTCCAGTTCGAATACGCAGTATTTT
TRBJ2-1	-	-	TRBV7-9	CASSPTRGSRHNEQFF	TGTGCCAGCAGCCCTACTCGCGGGTCACGCCACAATGAGCAGTTCTTC
TRBJ2-3	-	-	TRBV30	CAWSEGLSTDTQYF	TGTGCCTGGAGTGAAGGACTCAGCACAGATACGCAGTATTTT
TRBJ2-1	-	-	TRBV5-1	CASSLWGYNEQFF	TGCGCCAGCAGCTTGTGGGGCTACAATGAGCAGTTCTTC
TRBJ2-5	once	-	TRBV7-6	CASSLGGLALQETQYF	TGTGCCAGCAGCTTAGGAGGGCTAGCACTCCAAGAGACCCAGTACTTC
TRBJ1-2	-	-	TRBV20-1	CSASVWENYGYTF	TGCAGTGCTAGTGTGTGGGAGAACTATGGCTACACCTTC
TRBJ2-7	-	-	TRBV3-1/TRBV3-2	CASSQTRYEQYF	TGTGCCAGCAGCCAGACCCGGTACGAGCAGTACTTC
TRBJ2-7	-	TRBD1	TRBV27	CASSLAQGVSEQYF	TGTGCCAGCAGTTTAGCTCAGGGGGTTAGCGAGCAGTACTTC
TRBJ1-4	once	-	TRBV5-6	CASSLGKGNEKLFF	TGTGCCAGCAGCCTCGGTAAGGGGAATGAAAAACTGTTTTTT
TRBJ1-3	-	-	TRBV3-1/TRBV3-2	CASSRNQGPSGNTIYF	TGTGCCAGCAGCCGCAACCAGGGTCCCTCTGGAAACACCATATATTTT
TRBJ2-1	-	TRBD2	TRBV29-1	CSVGSSGDNEQFF	TGCAGCGTTGGGTCTAGCGGAGACAATGAGCAGTTCTTC
TRBJ2-1	-	TRBD2	TRBV6-4	CASIVSTSGGDVQFF	TGTGCCAGCATCGTTTCAACTAGCGGGGGGGACGTGCAGTTCTTC
TRBJ1-1	-	TRBD1	TRBV6-5	CASSSGTGGTEAFF	TGTGCCAGCAGTTCCGGGACAGGGGGCACTGAAGCTTTCTTT
TRBJ1-2	-	-	TRBV4-1	CASSSSWVAGTGEVGGYTF	TGCGCCAGCAGTTCTTCCTGGGTGGCAGGCACGGGGGAAGTGGGAGGCTACACCTTC
TRBJ1-1	-	-	TRBV27	CASSRPGVTEAFF	TGTGCCAGCAGTCGACCAGGGGTTACTGAAGCTTTCTTT
TRBJ1-4	-	-	TRBV11-2	CASSLERLASEKLFF	TGTGCCAGCAGCTTAGAACGGTTAGCCAGCGAAAAACTGTTTTTT
TRBJ1-2	-	TRBD1	TRBV7-9	CASSLGQGSNYGYTF	TGTGCCAGCAGCCTTGGACAGGGTAGTAACTATGGCTACACCTTC
TRBJ1-2	-	-	TRBV24-1	CATSDPRGTHYGYTF	TGTGCCACCAGTGATCCAAGAGGGACCCACTATGGCTACACCTTC
TRBJ2-3	-	-	TRBV21-1	CASSKNRTSGGRDTQYF	TGTGCCAGCAGCAAAAACAGGACTAGCGGGGGCAGGGATACGCAGTATTTT
TRBJ2-7	-	TRBD1	TRBV28	CASSRPATGGSYEQYF	TGTGCCAGCAGCCGCCCGGCGACAGGGGGCTCCTACGAGCAGTACTTC
TRBJ2-3	-	-	TRBV19	CASSTGTLTDTQYF	TGTGCCAGTAGTACAGGGACCCTAACAGATACGCAGTATTTT
TRBJ2-2	-	-	TRBV19	CASRMDANTGELFF	TGTGCCAGTAGAATGGACGCGAACACCGGGGAGCTGTTTTTT
TRBJ2-3	-	-	TRBV11-3	CASSPAFGGGRDTQYF	TGTGCCAGCAGCCCCGCTTTTGGGGGGGGCAGAGATACGCAGTATTTT
TRBJ2-1	-	-	TRBV27	CASSPNSGHEQFF	TGTGCCAGCAGTCCTAATAGCGGCCATGAGCAGTTCTTC
TRBJ1-5	-	-	TRBV2	CASSDRARRPQHF	TGTGCCAGCAGTGACAGGGCAAGACGGCCCCAGCATTTT
TRBJ1-2	-	TRBD1	TRBV5-1	CASSRVGGGGEDGYTF	TGCGCCAGCAGCCGCGTTGGTGGAGGGGGCGAGGATGGCTACACCTTC
TRBJ2-5	-	-	TRBV28	CASSLYPLAQTQETQYF	TGTGCCAGCAGTTTATACCCTCTAGCGCAAACCCAAGAGACCCAGTACTTC
TRBJ1-2	-	TRBD1	TRBV29-1	CSVGRQGAGGYTF	TGCAGCGTTGGTAGACAGGGGGCAGGCGGCTACACCTTC
TRBJ1-1	-	-	TRBV11-3	CASSLAFGPNTEAFF	TGTGCCAGCAGCTTAGCGTTCGGGCCGAACACTGAAGCTTTCTTT
TRBJ2-2	-	-	TRBV13	CASGEWLNTGELFF	TGTGCCAGCGGGGAGTGGTTGAACACCGGGGAGCTGTTTTTT
TRBJ1-2	-	TRBD1	TRBV24-1	CATSPPGGKGRYTF	TGTGCCACCAGTCCTCCAGGGGGCAAAGGGCGCTACACCTTC
TRBJ1-1	-	-	TRBV27	CASSFFPTARTNTEAFF	TGTGCCAGCAGTTTTTTCCCTACAGCGAGGACGAACACTGAAGCTTTCTTT
TRBJ1-1	-	-	TRBV7-8	CASSSGGRGMNTEAFF	TGTGCCAGCAGCTCGGGAGGGAGGGGGATGAACACTGAAGCTTTCTTT
TRBJ2-1	-	-	TRBV6-5	CASSSQNEQFF	TGTGCCAGCAGTTCACAGAATGAGCAGTTCTTC
TRBJ1-1	-	TRBD1	TRBV9	CASSVGAGGAFEGSEAFF	TGTGCCAGCAGCGTAGGGGCAGGGGGCGCTTTCGAAGGTTCCGAAGCTTTCTTT
TRBJ2-1	-	TRBD2	TRBV7-7	CASSRTSGNPYEQFF	TGTGCTAGCAGCCGGACTAGCGGGAACCCCTATGAGCAGTTCTTC
TRBJ1-5	-	-	TRBV28	CASSFPFLHQPQHF	TGTGCCAGCAGTTTTCCGTTTTTACATCAGCCCCAGCATTTT
TRBJ1-1	-	-	TRBV19	CASHGRALSEAFF	TGTGCCTCCCATGGACGTGCCCTCAGTGAAGCTTTCTTT
TRBJ2-2	-	-	TRBV4-1	CASSRGNTGELFF	TGCGCCAGCAGCCGGGGGAACACCGGGGAGCTGTTTTTT